These 14 T cell receptor beta chains were all obtained from the same sample, sequenced in a study of cytomegalovirus exposure and HLA in healthy donors. Both 60 Vbeta primers and 13 Jbeta primers went into the PCR. Assay used: immunoSEQ multiplex PCR; TCRdb lists only in-frame clones, some missing. In the table there are about 280,000 clones, about 90% of which are singletons. Specimen: PBMCs. Every receptor here comes from a woman aged 18 to 35 in good health and CMV-seronegative.

The chain carries TRBV19 and TRBJ2-3, with TRBD2 matching over 10 bases. CDR1 is LNHDA, CDR2 SQIVND, per germline (reference sequence). The V and J ends lost 3 bases and 4 bases, in that order; junction bases with no gene match: 13. There are 18 residues in the CDR3. In nucleotides, the CDR3 is TGTGCCAGTAGTATGGGTCTAGCGGGGGCTTCGACGGCAGATACGCAGTATTTT. Residues: CASSMGLAGASTADTQYF.

The rearrangement joins TRBV18 to TRBJ1-5; TRBD1 matches at 7 bases. With 5 bases clipped from V and 4 bases from J, the junction kept 8 bases outside the gene matches. The CDR3 is made up of 15 amino acids. In germline, CDR1 is KGHSH, CDR2 LQKENI. This chain's CDR3 is CASSFAGTDNQPQHF. The CDR3, as DNA: TGTGCCAGCTCATTCGCCGGGACAGATAATCAGCCCCAGCATTTT.

The chain recombines TRBV11-3 with TRBJ2-5, with TRBD1 matching 11 bases. The closer fit of TRBJ2-7 to the DNA end suggests the J call may be wrong. Germline V gene lookup returns CDR1 SGHNT and CDR2 YENEEA. This CDR3 is 16 amino acids long. Here the CDR3 reads CASSLAGTGGFYEQYF. CDR3 DNA sequence: TGTGCCAGCAGCTTAGCCGGGACAGGGGGATTCTACGAGCAGTACTTC.

This sequence joins TRBV11-2 and TRBJ2-2; 7 nucleotides line up with TRBD1. The CDR3 is 15 amino acids. Trimming at V came to 5 bases and at J to 1 base, leaving 4 bases not matched to a gene. Germline V gene lookup returns CDR1 SGHAT and CDR2 FQNNGV. The CDR3 region is CASSRRTGNTGELFF. In DNA, the CDR3 is TGTGCCAGCAGCCGGAGGACAGGGAACACCGGGGAGCTGTTTTTT.

The chain uses TRBV30 and TRBJ2-7, with 10 bases identical to TRBD1. The germline gives CDR1 GTSNPN, CDR2 SVGIG (reference sequence). The CDR3 consists of 15 residues. The J segment lost 5 bases and the V segment lost 2 bases, leaving 9 bases of the junction unmatched. CDR3 nucleotides: TGTGCCTGGAGTTTCGGGACAGGGGTTACGGACGAGCAGTACTTC. Its translation is CAWSFGTGVTDEQYF.

J is TRBJ2-5 and V is TRBV7-6, with D tentatively TRBD2 (7 bases). Germline CDR1 and CDR2: SGHVS and FNYEAQ. CDR3 size: 14 residues. V was pared by 1 base and J by 4 bases, with 10 bases between. In DNA form, the CDR3 reads TGTGCCAGCAGCTTAGATCGGGGGGCAGAGACCCAGTACTTC. Encoded protein: CASSLDRGAETQYF.

The chain joins TRBV6-6 to TRBJ1-1; D not resolved. V dropped 2 bases and J dropped 4 bases, with 11 bases sitting between them. Germline V lookup: CDR1 MNHNY, CDR2 SVGAGI (reference sequence). The CDR3 loop spans 14 amino acids. For the CDR3, the DNA is TGTGCCAGCAGTTACGGAGAGAGAACCACTGAAGCTTTCTTT. Translated: CASSYGERTTEAFF.

The rearrangement joins TRBV9 to TRBJ2-1; a weak D match, TRBD2 (5 bases). Trimming took off 0 bases at V and 5 bases at J, with 6 bases between the two ends. The CDR3 spans 13 residues. Looked up from germline, CDR1 is SGDLS and CDR2 is YYNGEE. This chain's CDR3 is CASSVAGNNEQFF. CDR3 bases: TGTGCCAGCAGCGTAGCGGGGAACAATGAGCAGTTCTTC.

This clone has more than one count but fewer than ten. The V gene is TRBV5-1, the J gene TRBJ2-5, with 8 bases identical to TRBD2. Germline V gives CDR1 SGHRS, CDR2 YFSETQ. The CDR3 contains 12 residues. V dropped 7 bases and J dropped 2; count of bases not matched to a gene: 1. CDR3 sequence reads: CASRLAQETQYF. In nucleotides, the CDR3 is TGCGCCAGCCGACTAGCGCAAGAGACCCAGTACTTC. The variable domain in full, with the rest retrieved from reference TRBV5-1 and TRBJ2-5, is KAGVTQTPRYLIKTRGQQVTLSCSPISGHRSVSWYQQTPGQGLQFLFEYFSETQRNKGNFPGRFSGRQFSNSRSEMNVSTLELGDSALYLCASRLAQETQYFGPGTRLLVL.

The J gene is TRBJ1-6, the V gene TRBV6-5; 9 nucleotides align to TRBD1. Looked up from germline, CDR1 is MNHEY and CDR2 is SVGAGI. The CDR3 is 16 amino acids. J gave up 1 base and V 4 bases, and 2 bases lay outside the gene matches. DNA of the CDR3: TGTGCCAGCAGTTTAGGGACAGGGTCCTATAATTCACCCCTCCACTTT. Protein sequence: CASSLGTGSYNSPLHF.

The rearrangement joins TRBV5-5 to TRBJ1-6; no firm D call. Germline V lookup: CDR1 SGHKS, CDR2 YYEKEE (reference sequence). The ends were cut back, 7 bases at V and 0 bases at J, with 5 bases in the middle. CDR3 size: 13 residues. The CDR3: CASRSSYNSPLHF. In nucleotides, the CDR3 is TGTGCCAGCCGCAGCTCCTATAATTCACCCCTCCACTTT.

The chain uses TRBV12-5 and TRBJ1-2; TRBD1 matches 10 bases. Germline V lookup: CDR1 LGHNT, CDR2 FRNRAP. The CDR3 contains 14 residues. Losses at the gene ends were 6 bases for V and 7 bases for J; bases not matched to a gene: 8. The CDR3 spells CASGRDRGLSGYTF. CDR3 coding DNA: TGTGCTAGTGGCCGGGACAGGGGTTTATCTGGCTACACCTTC.

The chain has TRBV7-2 and TRBJ1-2; D is uncertain. The CDR3 contains 15 residues. Germline CDR1 reads SGHTA; CDR2 reads FQGNSA. Trimming took off 2 bases at V and 1 base at J, with 11 bases between the two ends. The CDR3 bases are TGTGCCAGCAGCTTAACTCCTAGCGATAACTATGGCTACACCTTC. Amino acids: CASSLTPSDNYGYTF. The variable domain in full, with the rest retrieved from reference TRBV7-2 and TRBJ1-2, is GAGVSQSPSNKVTEKGKDVELRCDPISGHTALYWYRQSLGQGLEFLIYFQGNSAPDKSGLPSDRFSAERTGGSVSTLTIQRTQQEDSAVYLCASSLTPSDNYGYTFGSGTRLTVV.

This clone has just a few counts. The V and J genes are TRBV18 and TRBJ2-1; D gene unclear. The CDR3 is 12 amino acids. Germline V gene sequence: CDR1 KGHSH, CDR2 LQKENI. Trimming took 3 bases from V and 6 from J, leaving 6 bases between them. CDR3 coding DNA: TGTGCCAGCTCACCTGACTCCAATGAGCAGTTCTTC. Its translation: CASSPDSNEQFF. The full variable domain, rest sourced from reference TRBV18 and TRBJ2-1, is NAGVMQNPRHLVRRRGQEARLRCSPMKGHSHVYWYRQLPEEGLKFMVYLQKENIIDESGMPKERFSAEFPKEGPSILRIQQVVRGDSAAYFCASSPDSNEQFFGPGTRLTVL.